This record concerns one T cell receptor beta chain sequence. Trimming removed 4 bases from V and 4 bases from J, with 11 bases in between. The CDR3 consists of 13 residues. From germline, CDR1 is SGHTS and CDR2 YDEGEE. Here immunoSEQ multiplex PCR was the method, and the copy in TCRdb shows in-frame clones only, minus some. Altogether roughly 130,000 clones are present, about four fifths being singletons, with the ten largest covering approximately 3.5%. The data were obtained in a study of blood T cell repertoires in COVID-19. Looking at the study overall: Donors in the United States, Italy and Spain gave samples during acute or convalescent COVID-19. Sources were T cells, B-cell-depleted T cells, or PBMCs; the material itself was cDNA or gDNA.

The sequencing input was PBMCs or T cells enriched from blood (not recorded which). The sequence was obtained from a woman in her 30s who had recovered from COVID-19. The rearrangement uses TRBV5-8 and TRBJ1-1; perhaps TRBD1 as D (5 bases). CDR3 bases: TGTGCCAGCAGCCGCCTGGGGGGCACTGAAGCTTTCTTT. Encoded protein: CASSRLGGTEAFF.